A single sample is the source of the 20 T cell receptor beta chains below, sequenced in a study of blood T cell repertoires in COVID-19. TCRdb's table, derived via immunoSEQ multiplex PCR, lists solely in-frame clones and lacks some. The data contain some 30,000 clones, 85% to 90% of them singletons. Sequencing used peripheral blood. These receptors originate from a human donor with acute or convalescent COVID-19. The donor label of this sample is uncertain.

This clone was detected once. The chain recombines TRBV19 with TRBJ2-6, with 7 bases aligning to TRBD1. Per the germline V gene, CDR1 is LNHDA and CDR2 is SQIVND (reference sequence). CDR3 length: 16 amino acids. V was pared by 3 bases and J by 4 bases, with 6 bases of the junction left unmatched. CDR3 loop: CASSMVTGSGANVLTF. DNA for the CDR3: TGTGCCAGTAGTATGGTGACAGGGAGCGGGGCCAACGTCCTGACTTTC.

The chain recombines TRBV10-3 with TRBJ2-7; possible D gene TRBD2, 7 bases. The germline CDR1 and CDR2 sequences are ENHRY and SYGVKD. This CDR3 spans 15 amino acids. V was cut by 8 bases and J by 2 bases, with 19 bases left in between. DNA for the CDR3: TGTGCCATCGGGGGGGCGGGAGCCGGCACCTACGAGCAGTACTTC. Amino acids: CAIGGAGAGTYEQYF.

This chain uses TRBV19 with TRBJ1-3, with D possibly being TRBD1 (5 bases). The V end was cut by 3 bases, the J end by 1 base, with 13 bases between. The CDR3 spans 16 residues. Per germline, CDR1 LNHDA and CDR2 SQIVND (reference sequence). The CDR3 here is CASSISPDISGNTIYF. As DNA, the CDR3 is TGTGCCAGTAGTATCTCCCCGGACATTTCTGGAAACACCATATATTTT.

This sequence joins TRBV9 and TRBJ2-7; 11 bases fit TRBD1. Germline CDR1 is SGDLS and CDR2 is YYNGEE. This CDR3 is 16 amino acids long. J gave up 1 base and V 3 bases, and 6 bases lay outside the gene matches. CDR3 region: CASSAGQGAVSYEQYF. Written as DNA, the CDR3 is TGTGCCAGCAGCGCCGGACAGGGGGCTGTTTCCTACGAGCAGTACTTC.

CDR3 coding DNA: TGTGCCAGCAGCTCAAGCGGGGGAGTCTCCTACGAGCAGTACTTC. It specifies CASSSSGGVSYEQYF. The chain employs TRBV7-2 and TRBJ2-7; 8 bases line up with TRBD2. V dropped 4 bases and J dropped 0; count of bases not matched to a gene: 5. CDR1 is SGHTA, CDR2 FQGNSA, per germline. The CDR3 spans 15 residues. The entire variable domain, with the rest obtained from reference TRBV7-2 and TRBJ2-7, is as follows: GAGVSQSPSNKVTEKGKDVELRCDPISGHTALYWYRQSLGQGLEFLIYFQGNSAPDKSGLPSDRFSAERTGGSVSTLTIQRTQQEDSAVYLCASSSSGGVSYEQYFGPGTRLTVT.

The chain recombines TRBV19 with TRBJ1-1; 8 bases agree with TRBD1. Per the germline V gene, CDR1 is LNHDA and CDR2 is SQIVND (reference sequence). The CDR3 sequence is 14 residues long. V dropped 6 bases and J dropped 4; count of bases not matched to a gene: 7. The CDR3 here is CASSPTGVGTEAFF. The CDR3, as DNA: TGTGCCAGTAGCCCGACAGGGGTTGGCACTGAAGCTTTCTTT.

The V gene is TRBV20-1, the J gene TRBJ2-2; D might be TRBD2 (6 bases). Germline V lookup: CDR1 DFQATT, CDR2 SNEGSKA (reference sequence). Trimming left V 3 bases short and J 5 bases short, with 7 bases between. The length of the CDR3 is 12 residues. For the CDR3, the DNA is TGCAGTGCTAGTCGGGAGACCGGGGAGCTGTTTTTT. Protein product: CSASRETGELFF.

V and J are TRBV18 and TRBJ2-7; 7 positions agree with TRBD2. Germline loops: CDR1 KGHSH, CDR2 LQKENI. The CDR3 loop spans 15 amino acids. Trimming cost V 2 bases and J 2 bases; bases outside gene matches: 6. The DNA of the CDR3 is TGTGCCAGCTCACCAGATTCCGCGGGGGCCTACGAGCAGTACTTC. Protein: CASSPDSAGAYEQYF.

The V and J genes are TRBV5-1 and TRBJ2-1; 7 bases fit TRBD2. This CDR3 is 14 amino acids long. With V trimmed by 7 bases and J by 3 bases, 7 bases remained unmatched. CDR1 and CDR2 (germline): SGHRS, YFSETQ. Here the CDR3 reads CASGPSGYYNEQFF. The CDR3 DNA is TGCGCCAGCGGTCCTAGCGGATACTACAATGAGCAGTTCTTC.

This clone came up a few times. J is TRBJ2-7 and V is TRBV12-3 or TRBV12-4; 7 nucleotides agree with TRBD1. V lost 1 base and J lost 4; bases outside the gene matches: 1. This CDR3 is built from 13 residues. DNA of the CDR3: TGTGCCAGCAGTTTAGGACAGGGTTACGAGCAGTACTTC. It yields the protein CASSLGQGYEQYF.

Regarding this clone: The sample holds other DNA sequences that translate to the same CDR3. In DNA, the CDR3 is TGTGCCAGCAGCTTAAGGGACAGCTCCTACGAGCAGTACTTC. It is translated as CASSLRDSSYEQYF. This chain connects TRBV7-8 to TRBJ2-7; 7 bases are shared with TRBD1. V gave up 2 bases and J gave up 0 bases; unmatched junction bases: 1. CDR3 size: 14 residues. Germline assignment: CDR1 SGHVS and CDR2 FQNEAQ.

This sequence joins TRBV5-1 and TRBJ1-2; D gene uncertain. Per germline, CDR1 SGHRS and CDR2 YFSETQ. Trimming stripped 4 bases from V and 8 bases from J, with 18 bases between. The CDR3 covers 14 residues. The CDR3: CASSPPSGYGGYTF. CDR3 in DNA: TGCGCCAGCAGCCCCCCATCGGGGTATGGCGGCTACACCTTC. Together with reference TRBV5-1 and TRBJ1-2, the CDR3 gives the full variable domain: KAGVTQTPRYLIKTRGQQVTLSCSPISGHRSVSWYQQTPGQGLQFLFEYFSETQRNKGNFPGRFSGRQFSNSRSEMNVSTLELGDSALYLCASSPPSGYGGYTFGSGTRLTVV.

The V and J genes are TRBV3-1 (or the pseudogene TRBV3-2) and TRBJ2-2, with 12 bases fitting TRBD2. This CDR3 is built from 16 residues. Trimming took 4 bases from V and 6 from J; bases not matched to a gene: 6. From germline, CDR1 is LGHDT and CDR2 YNNKEL (reference sequence). DNA for the CDR3: TGTGCCAGCAGCCTACGGACTAGCGGGACACCCGGGGAGCTGTTTTTT. Translating it yields CASSLRTSGTPGELFF.

V and J are TRBV5-1 and TRBJ2-5, with a tentative D call TRBD2 (5 bases). The germline V and J ends were trimmed by 0 bases and 4 bases, with 10 bases remaining between them. Per germline, CDR1 SGHRS and CDR2 YFSETQ. The CDR3 loop spans 14 amino acids. The CDR3: CASSLDTRGETQYF. The CDR3 coding sequence is TGCGCCAGCAGCTTGGACACTAGAGGAGAGACCCAGTACTTC.

The chain links TRBV18 to TRBJ2-1; D is unresolved. Per the germline V gene, CDR1 is KGHSH and CDR2 is LQKENI. Deletions cut 1 base from V and 4 bases from J, with 5 bases between. The length of the CDR3 is 13 residues. Written as DNA, the CDR3 is TGTGCCAGCTCACCACGAGGTTACAATGAGCAGTTCTTC. It encodes CASSPRGYNEQFF.

This clone was counted a single time. The rearrangement uses TRBV6-5 and TRBJ2-7, with TRBD1 matching 9 bases. This CDR3 is 13 amino acids long. V gave up 5 bases and J gave up 3 bases; unmatched junction bases: 2. Germline V gives CDR1 MNHEY, CDR2 SVGAGI. The CDR3 reads CASSKGQGYEQYF. The CDR3 bases are TGTGCCAGCAGTAAGGGACAGGGCTACGAGCAGTACTTC.

This chain connects TRBV18 to TRBJ1-1, with 7 bases lining up with TRBD1. Per the germline V gene, CDR1 is KGHSH and CDR2 is LQKENI. Germline trimming cut 4 bases from V and 4 bases from J; bases unmatched to any gene: 9. The CDR3 runs to 15 residues. The CDR3 bases are TGTGCCAGCTCACTGAGCCGACAGGGTGTCACTGAAGCTTTCTTT. Amino acid sequence: CASSLSRQGVTEAFF.

The chain joins TRBV5-5 to TRBJ1-1, with 7 bases fitting TRBD1. The V gene end was trimmed by 4 bases and the J gene end by 0 bases; junction bases not matched to a gene: 9. Germline V gives CDR1 SGHKS, CDR2 YYEKEE (reference sequence). This CDR3 is built from 16 residues. The CDR3 sequence: CASSLRTGNMNTEAFF. The DNA for the CDR3 is TGTGCCAGCAGCCTGAGGACAGGTAACATGAACACTGAAGCTTTCTTT.

The CDR3 protein is CASRSPGLGSNQPQHF. CDR3 bases: TGTGCCAGTAGATCCCCAGGGTTGGGGAGCAATCAGCCCCAGCATTTT. The V gene is TRBV19, the J gene TRBJ1-5, with D possibly matching TRBD1 (5 bases). Trimming removed 6 bases from V and 1 base from J, with 16 bases in between. The CDR3 runs 16 residues. The germline CDR1 and CDR2 sequences are LNHDA and SQIVND (reference sequence).

The rearrangement joins TRBV15 to TRBJ2-5, with TRBD2 as a possible D gene (6 bases). This CDR3 is built from 16 residues. Germline V gene data show CDR1 as LNHNV and CDR2 as YYDKDF (reference sequence). The V and J ends lost 5 bases and 1 base respectively, with 17 bases between them. In DNA form, the CDR3 reads TGTGCCACCAGCGTGACTCGGGGGTCGGGCCAAGAGACCCAGTACTTC. This gives the protein CATSVTRGSGQETQYF. The entire variable domain, with the rest obtained from reference TRBV15 and TRBJ2-5, is as follows: DAMVIQNPRYQVTQFGKPVTLSCSQTLNHNVMYWYQQKSSQAPKLLFHYYDKDFNNEADTPDNFQSRRPNTSFCFLDIRSPGLGDTAMYLCATSVTRGSGQETQYFGPGTRLLVL.